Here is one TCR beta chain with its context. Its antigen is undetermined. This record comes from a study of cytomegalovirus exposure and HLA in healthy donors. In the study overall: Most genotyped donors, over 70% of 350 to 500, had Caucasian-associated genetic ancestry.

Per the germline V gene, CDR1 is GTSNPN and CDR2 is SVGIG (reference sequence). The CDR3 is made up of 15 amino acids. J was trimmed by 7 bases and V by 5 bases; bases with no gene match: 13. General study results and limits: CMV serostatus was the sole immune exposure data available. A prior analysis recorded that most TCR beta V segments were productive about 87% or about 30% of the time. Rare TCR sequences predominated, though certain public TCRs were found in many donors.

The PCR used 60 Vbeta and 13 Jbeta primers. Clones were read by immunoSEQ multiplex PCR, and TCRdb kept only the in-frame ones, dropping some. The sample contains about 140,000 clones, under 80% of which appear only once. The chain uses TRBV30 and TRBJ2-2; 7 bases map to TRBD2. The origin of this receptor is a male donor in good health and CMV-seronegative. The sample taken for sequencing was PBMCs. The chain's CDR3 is CAWGWLADDHGELFF. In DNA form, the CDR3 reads TGTGCCTGGGGGTGGCTAGCGGATGATCACGGGGAGCTGTTTTTT.